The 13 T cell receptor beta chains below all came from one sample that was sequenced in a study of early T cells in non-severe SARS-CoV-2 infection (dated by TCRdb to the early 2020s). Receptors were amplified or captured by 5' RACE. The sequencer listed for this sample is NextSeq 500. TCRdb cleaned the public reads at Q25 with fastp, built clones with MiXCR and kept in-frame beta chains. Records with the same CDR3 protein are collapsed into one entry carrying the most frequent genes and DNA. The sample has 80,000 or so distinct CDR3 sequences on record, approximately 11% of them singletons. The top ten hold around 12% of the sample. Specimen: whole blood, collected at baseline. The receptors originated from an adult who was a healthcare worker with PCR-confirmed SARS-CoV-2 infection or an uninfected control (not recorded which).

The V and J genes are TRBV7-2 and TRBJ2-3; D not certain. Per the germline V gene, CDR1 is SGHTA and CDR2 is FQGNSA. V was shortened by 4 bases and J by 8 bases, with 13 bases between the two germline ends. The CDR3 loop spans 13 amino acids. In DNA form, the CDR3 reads TGTGCCAGCAGCTCTTCCCTGATTGGTACGCAGTATTTT. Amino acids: CASSSSLIGTQYF. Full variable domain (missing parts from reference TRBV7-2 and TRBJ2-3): GAGVSQSPSNKVTEKGKDVELRCDPISGHTALYWYRQSLGQGLEFLIYFQGNSAPDKSGLPSDRFSAERTGGSVSTLTIQRTQQEDSAVYLCASSSSLIGTQYFGPGTRLTVL.

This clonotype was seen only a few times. For the CDR3, the DNA is TGCAGCGTTGGAGGGCCCGCAGAGTACTTC. Its protein product is CSVGGPAEYF. V and J are TRBV29-1 and TRBJ2-5; a weak D match, TRBD2 (5 bases). Between the trimmed V and J ends, which lost 4 bases and 12 bases, there was a span of 12 bases. Germline V CDR1 and CDR2: SQVTM, ANQGSEA. The CDR3 length is 10 residues.

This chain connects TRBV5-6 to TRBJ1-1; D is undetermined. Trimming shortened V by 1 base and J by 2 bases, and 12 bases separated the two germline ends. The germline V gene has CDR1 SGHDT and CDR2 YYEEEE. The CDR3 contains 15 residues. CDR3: CASSLRYSRNTEAFF. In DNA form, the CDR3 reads TGTGCCAGCAGCTTGAGATACAGCAGAAACACTGAAGCTTTCTTT.

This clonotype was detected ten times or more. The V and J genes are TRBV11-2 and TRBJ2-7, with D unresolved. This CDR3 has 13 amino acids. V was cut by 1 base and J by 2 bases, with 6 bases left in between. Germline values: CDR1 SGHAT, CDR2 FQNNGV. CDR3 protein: CASSLVSPYEQYF. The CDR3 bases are TGTGCCAGCAGCTTAGTTTCCCCCTACGAGCAGTACTTC.

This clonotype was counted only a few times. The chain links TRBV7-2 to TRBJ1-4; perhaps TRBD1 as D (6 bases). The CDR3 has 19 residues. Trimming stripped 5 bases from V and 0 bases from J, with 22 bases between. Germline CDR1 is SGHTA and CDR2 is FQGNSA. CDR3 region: CASSLKKGGMGTTNEKLFF. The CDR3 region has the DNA TGTGCCAGCAGCCTAAAAAAGGGGGGAATGGGGACAACTAATGAAAAACTGTTTTTT.

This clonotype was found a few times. The CDR3 region is CATSRFRSPSGKETQYF. CDR3 nucleotides: TGTGCCACCAGCAGATTTCGGTCGCCTAGCGGGAAAGAGACCCAGTACTTC. The chain carries TRBV15 and TRBJ2-5; 9 positions match TRBD2. This CDR3 is 17 amino acids long. Germline V gene sequence: CDR1 LNHNV, CDR2 YYDKDF (reference sequence). J gave up 3 bases and V 2 bases, and 10 bases lay outside the gene matches.

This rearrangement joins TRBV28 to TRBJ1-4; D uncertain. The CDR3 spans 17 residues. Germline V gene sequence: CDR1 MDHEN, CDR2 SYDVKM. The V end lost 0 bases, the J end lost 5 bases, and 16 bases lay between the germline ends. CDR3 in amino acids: CASSLWPETERNEKLFF. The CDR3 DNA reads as TGTGCCAGCAGTTTATGGCCGGAGACGGAGAGGAATGAAAAACTGTTTTTT.

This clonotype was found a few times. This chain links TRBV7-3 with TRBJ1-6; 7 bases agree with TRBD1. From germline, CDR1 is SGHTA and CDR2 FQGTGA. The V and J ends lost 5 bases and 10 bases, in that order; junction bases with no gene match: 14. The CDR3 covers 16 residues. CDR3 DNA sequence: TGTGCCAGCAGCCAGTTTGGCCAACAGGGGAGCTCACCCCTCCACTTT. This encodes CASSQFGQQGSSPLHF. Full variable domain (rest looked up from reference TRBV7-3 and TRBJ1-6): GAGVSQTPSNKVTEKGKYVELRCDPISGHTALYWYRQSLGQGPEFLIYFQGTGAADDSGLPNDRFFAVRPEGSVSTLKIQRTERGDSAVYLCASSQFGQQGSSPLHFGNGTRLTVT.

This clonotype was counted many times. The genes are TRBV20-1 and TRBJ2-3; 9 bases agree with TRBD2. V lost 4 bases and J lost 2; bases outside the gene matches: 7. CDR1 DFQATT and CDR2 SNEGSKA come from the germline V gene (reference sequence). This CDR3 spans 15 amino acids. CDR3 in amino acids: CSANPLAGHTDTQYF. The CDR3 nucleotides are TGCAGTGCTAACCCTCTAGCGGGGCACACAGATACGCAGTATTTT.

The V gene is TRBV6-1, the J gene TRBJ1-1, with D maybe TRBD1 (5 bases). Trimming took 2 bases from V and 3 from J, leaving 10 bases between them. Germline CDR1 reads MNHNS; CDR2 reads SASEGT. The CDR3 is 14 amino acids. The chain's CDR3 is CASSEFLGDTEAFF. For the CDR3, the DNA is TGTGCCAGCAGTGAATTTTTGGGGGACACTGAAGCTTTCTTT.

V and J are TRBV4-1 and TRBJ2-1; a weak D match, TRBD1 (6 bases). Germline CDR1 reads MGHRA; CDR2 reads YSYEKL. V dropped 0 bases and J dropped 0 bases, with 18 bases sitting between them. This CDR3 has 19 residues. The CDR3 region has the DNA TGCGCCAGCAGCCAAGATCGGACGAGGGGGACCCCCTCCTACAATGAGCAGTTCTTC. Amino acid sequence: CASSQDRTRGTPSYNEQFF.

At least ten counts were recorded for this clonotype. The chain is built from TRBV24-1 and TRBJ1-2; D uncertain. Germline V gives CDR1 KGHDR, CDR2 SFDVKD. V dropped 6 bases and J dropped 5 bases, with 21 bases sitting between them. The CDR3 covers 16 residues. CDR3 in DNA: TGTGCCACCAGTCTCGTCTTCTCCTCATTAGCTTATGGCTACACCTTC. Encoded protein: CATSLVFSSLAYGYTF.

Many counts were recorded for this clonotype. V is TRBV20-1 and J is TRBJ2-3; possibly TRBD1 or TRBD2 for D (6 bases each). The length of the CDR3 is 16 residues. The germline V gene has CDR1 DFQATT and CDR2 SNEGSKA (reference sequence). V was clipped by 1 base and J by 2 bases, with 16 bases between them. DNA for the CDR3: TGCAGTGCTAGAGGAAAAGGGGGGCCCTACACAGATACGCAGTATTTT. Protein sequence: CSARGKGGPYTDTQYF.